This T cell receptor (beta chain) emerged from a study of cytomegalovirus exposure and HLA in healthy donors. General study findings and limits: Within the 120 or so validation repertoires, first-cohort TCR clusters tended to co-occur, according to a later analysis. Among TCR beta chains, those listed as cytomegalovirus-associated numbered some 160. Rarity marked most TCR sequences, yet some public TCRs occurred in many donors.

Produced via immunoSEQ multiplex PCR; TCRdb's table is partial and in-frame only. The table includes some 160,000 clones, approximately 90% detected once. Comments on this clone: Its target is unknown.

The sample was PBMCs. This TCR derives from a man aged 18 to 35 in good health and CMV-seronegative.

CDR3 sequence (DNA): TGTGCCAGCAGTTACGGGCAGGGCTATTCGTACGAGCAGTACTTC. It specifies CASSYGQGYSYEQYF. V usage is TRBV6-6 and J usage is TRBJ2-7, with D perhaps TRBD1 (5 bases). There are 15 residues in the CDR3. CDR1 is MNHNY, CDR2 SVGAGI, per germline (reference sequence). The germline V and J ends were trimmed by 2 bases and 4 bases, with 15 bases remaining between them.